This T cell receptor (beta chain) emerged from a study of regulatory T cells in long-lasting Graves disease. Combining iRepertoire HTBI primers with Arm-PCR of CDR3 regions, the authors built TCR beta libraries. TCRdb called the multiplex PCR reads again in MiXCR, with one record for every CDR3 protein. Of more than 450,000 distinct CDR3 sequences in the sample, 12% were seen once. This CDR3 is built from 13 residues. Germline V gives CDR1 MNHEY, CDR2 SMNVEV (reference sequence). The V end was cut by 1 base, the J end by 4 bases, with 7 bases between. Time point: newly diagnosed GD, antithyroid drugs for less than 3 months. RNA extracted from PBMCs served as the sequencing template. This clonotype has ten or more counts. The sample also formed part of further work on T cells in Graves' hyperthyroidism and ophthalmopathy. This second study notes: Patients counted as stable if ophthalmopathy did not develop within 18 months. Patients aged 18 to 65 had newly diagnosed hyperthyroidism lasting under 2 months. Patients were excluded for uncontrolled infection, other autoimmune disease, pregnancy or lactation.

J is TRBJ1-1 and V is TRBV27; no firm D call. The sample in question was peripheral blood mononuclear cells (PBMCs), obtained at new diagnosis, from a patient treated with antithyroid drugs. This clonotype was obtained from a woman in her 30s with Graves disease. The CDR3 DNA follows: TGTGCCAGCAGTTTATTTCCAGGCACTGAAGCTTTCTTT. Its translation is CASSLFPGTEAFF.